Listed below are T cell receptor beta chains from one sample, sequenced in a study of T cell changes during pregnancy in multiple sclerosis. Profiled with immunoSEQ multiplex PCR; TCRdb holds only in-frame clones, not every one. The sample consists of some 120,000 clones, 90% to 96% of them appearing once. The sequencing used peripheral blood, collected after pregnancy. These receptors were obtained from a female donor with multiple sclerosis, enrolled in a pregnancy study. Each CDR3 is given with its conserved first and last residue. The D gene is left open where the match is weak. Part of the rows lack a size; the others show once, few, many or a class for expanded clones.

V: TRBV28; D: -; size: once; J: TRBJ2-3; DNA: TGTGCCAGCAGTCCGGATGAGACTACAGATACGCAGTATTTT; CDR3: CASSPDETTDTQYF
V: TRBV27; D: -; size: -; J: TRBJ2-3; DNA: TGTGCCAGCAGTTTACGTATGACAGTCAGGGCAGATACGCAGTATTTT; CDR3: CASSLRMTVRADTQYF
V: TRBV9; D: TRBD2; size: -; J: TRBJ2-7; DNA: TGTGCCAGCAGCGTAGGGGTAGCGGGAAACTACGAGCAGTACTTC; CDR3: CASSVGVAGNYEQYF
V: TRBV5-4; D: TRBD2; size: -; J: TRBJ2-7; DNA: TGTGCCAGCAGACCTGGGGGACTAGCGGGAGACGAGCAGTACTTC; CDR3: CASRPGGLAGDEQYF
V: TRBV11-2; D: -; size: -; J: TRBJ2-3; DNA: TGTGCCAGCAGCGGGCGTCTTTCTAGCACAGATACGCAGTATTTT; CDR3: CASSGRLSSTDTQYF
V: TRBV6-6; D: TRBD1; size: -; J: TRBJ1-2; DNA: TGTGCCAGCAGTTACGGGACAGCTGACTATGGCTACACCTTC; CDR3: CASSYGTADYGYTF
V: TRBV9; D: -; size: -; J: TRBJ2-5; DNA: TGTGCCAGCGGACTGGGGGAGACCCAGTACTTC; CDR3: CASGLGETQYF
V: TRBV29-1; D: -; size: -; J: TRBJ2-2; DNA: TGCAGCGTTGATCAGGGAGGAGGCCGTGGCGGGGAGCTGTTTTTT; CDR3: CSVDQGGGRGGELFF
V: TRBV7-2; D: TRBD2; size: -; J: TRBJ2-1; DNA: TGTGCCAGCAGCCCGGGGGGTAGCGCAAATGAGCAGTTCTTC; CDR3: CASSPGGSANEQFF
V: TRBV15; D: TRBD2; size: -; J: TRBJ2-7; DNA: TGTGCCACCAGCAGAGATTTAGGAGGGGATGGACTAGCGGAGGAGCAGTACTTC; CDR3: CATSRDLGGDGLAEEQYF
V: TRBV14; D: TRBD1; size: -; J: TRBJ1-2; DNA: TGTGCCAGCAGCCAAGTGGCCGGCCGGGACAGGGCCTATAGCTACACCTTC; CDR3: CASSQVAGRDRAYSYTF
V: TRBV19; D: TRBD2; size: -; J: TRBJ2-1; DNA: TGTGCCAGTAGTATCAGCGGGGCCTACAATGAGCAGTTCTTC; CDR3: CASSISGAYNEQFF
V: TRBV7-9; D: -; size: -; J: TRBJ2-7; DNA: TGTGCCAGCAGCCCAACTGGAGTTTCCTACGAGCAGTACTTC; CDR3: CASSPTGVSYEQYF
V: TRBV2; D: -; size: -; J: TRBJ2-6; DNA: TGTGCCAGCATCCCTACCCCGGGGGGCGCAGGCGGGGCCAACGTCCTGACTTTC; CDR3: CASIPTPGGAGGANVLTF
V: TRBV4-3; D: TRBD2; size: once; J: TRBJ2-1; DNA: TGCGCCAGCAGCCAAGAGACTAGCGGATTCTACAATGAGCAGTTCTTC; CDR3: CASSQETSGFYNEQFF
V: TRBV13; D: TRBD2; size: -; J: TRBJ2-3; DNA: TGTGCCAGCAGCTCGGGACTAGCGGGAGATACGCAGTATTTT; CDR3: CASSSGLAGDTQYF
V: TRBV29-1; D: TRBD1; size: -; J: TRBJ2-2; DNA: TGCAGCGTTGCTTTGGGACAGGACCCCACCGGGGAGCTGTTTTTT; CDR3: CSVALGQDPTGELFF
V: TRBV7-2; D: TRBD2; size: -; J: TRBJ2-1; DNA: TGTGCCAGCAGCGCCCTAGCGGGAACTTACAATGAGCAGTTCTTC; CDR3: CASSALAGTYNEQFF
V: TRBV5-1; D: -; size: once; J: TRBJ2-5; DNA: TGCGCCAGCAGCTTGGCGGTGTTTGTCCAAGAGACCCAGTACTTC; CDR3: CASSLAVFVQETQYF
V: TRBV7-2; D: TRBD2; size: -; J: TRBJ2-3; DNA: TGTGCCAGCAGCTTAGGCGTCGGGAGGAAGGGGGATACGCAGTATTTT; CDR3: CASSLGVGRKGDTQYF
V: TRBV30; D: TRBD2; size: -; J: TRBJ2-3; DNA: TGTGCCTGGAGTACCTTCGGGACTAGCGGATTCCGGTCTAACACAGATACGCAGTATTTT; CDR3: CAWSTFGTSGFRSNTDTQYF
V: TRBV5-1; D: TRBD1; size: -; J: TRBJ2-1; DNA: TGCGCCAGCAGCTTGGCGCCGGGACAGGGTTACAATGAGCAGTTCTTC; CDR3: CASSLAPGQGYNEQFF
V: TRBV5-1; D: TRBD1; size: -; J: TRBJ2-7; DNA: TGCGCCAGCAGCTTGGAGGACAGGACCTACGAGCAGTACTTC; CDR3: CASSLEDRTYEQYF
V: TRBV7-9; D: -; size: -; J: TRBJ1-5; DNA: TGTGCCAGCAGCCAGGCAGGGGTGGTGCAGCCCCAGCATTTT; CDR3: CASSQAGVVQPQHF
V: TRBV6-5; D: -; size: once; J: TRBJ2-7; DNA: TGTGCCAGCAGTTACTCGTTAGCGCAAATCTCCTACGAGCAGTACTTC; CDR3: CASSYSLAQISYEQYF
V: TRBV19; D: TRBD2; size: -; J: TRBJ2-3; DNA: TGTGCCAGCCACTCAGCGGGAGGGCCTGATACGCAGTATTTT; CDR3: CASHSAGGPDTQYF
V: TRBV6-1; D: TRBD1; size: once; J: TRBJ1-2; DNA: TGTGCCAGCAGTGAGACAGGGTACCCCTCCACAGGAGGCTACACCTTC; CDR3: CASSETGYPSTGGYTF
V: TRBV7-9; D: -; size: few; J: TRBJ2-7; DNA: TGTGCCAGCAGCAACGATGAGTGGTCCTACGAGCAGTACTTC; CDR3: CASSNDEWSYEQYF
V: TRBV18; D: -; size: -; J: TRBJ2-1; DNA: TGTGCCACCACTTCGGACTATCAATCCCTCGCAGGCTACAATGAGCAGTTCTTC; CDR3: CATTSDYQSLAGYNEQFF
V: TRBV7-2; D: -; size: -; J: TRBJ1-3; DNA: TGTGCCAGCAGCTTGCCGGGACTCAGGACGTCTGGAAACACCATATATTTT; CDR3: CASSLPGLRTSGNTIYF
V: TRBV28; D: -; size: -; J: TRBJ2-5; DNA: TGTGCCAGCAGTAATTCAGAGACACCAGAGACCCAGTACTTC; CDR3: CASSNSETPETQYF
V: TRBV2; D: -; size: -; J: TRBJ2-5; DNA: TGTGCCAGCAGTTGGAGAGAGACCCAGTACTTC; CDR3: CASSWRETQYF
V: TRBV15; D: -; size: -; J: TRBJ2-7; DNA: TGTGCCACCAGCAGAGAAGAGGCCGGCTCCTACGAGCAGTACTTC; CDR3: CATSREEAGSYEQYF
V: TRBV2; D: TRBD2; size: -; J: TRBJ2-1; DNA: TGTGCCAGCAGTAGAACGAGGACTAGCGGGAGATACAATGAGCAGTTCTTC; CDR3: CASSRTRTSGRYNEQFF
V: TRBV6-1; D: -; size: few; J: TRBJ1-4; DNA: TGTGCCAGCAGTCCCCTTAATGAAAAACTGTTTTTT; CDR3: CASSPLNEKLFF
V: TRBV25-1; D: TRBD2; size: once; J: TRBJ2-7; DNA: TGTGCAGATCCTAGCGGGAGGGCCCTCTACGAGCAGTACTTC; CDR3: CADPSGRALYEQYF
V: TRBV28; D: TRBD2; size: once; J: TRBJ2-2; DNA: TGTGCCAGCAGTTTATGGATCCTAGCGGGAGGACCCGGGGAGCTGTTTTTT; CDR3: CASSLWILAGGPGELFF
V: TRBV4-2; D: TRBD2; size: -; J: TRBJ2-3; DNA: TGTGCCAGCAGCGGCCGGACTAGCGAGGCAGATACGCAGTATTTT; CDR3: CASSGRTSEADTQYF
V: TRBV29-1; D: TRBD1; size: -; J: TRBJ1-1; DNA: TGCAGCTTCGCTCAGGGGGCGGTCGCTGAAGCTTTCTTT; CDR3: CSFAQGAVAEAFF
V: TRBV19; D: -; size: -; J: TRBJ2-1; DNA: TGTGCCAGTAGTATAGCGGATGCGGGTGAGCAGTTCTTC; CDR3: CASSIADAGEQFF
V: TRBV5-6; D: TRBD2; size: -; J: TRBJ2-7; DNA: TGTGCCAGCAGCGCGGGACTAGCGTTTTCCCACGAGCAGTACTTC; CDR3: CASSAGLAFSHEQYF
V: TRBV7-2; D: TRBD1; size: once; J: TRBJ1-2; DNA: TGTGCCAGCAGACCCGGGACAGGGGGCGCGAGCTACACCTTC; CDR3: CASRPGTGGASYTF